This TCR beta chain was found in a study of T cells after yellow fever vaccination. Study-level points and caveats: Only a minor proportion of clonotypes was detected across both CD4 and CD8 compartments. A secondary response was less intense yet reached its peak sooner, at day 5 versus 15. A large majority of primary-vaccination clones showed up again after the booster (approximately 96% CD4, roughly 88% CD8).

The sample holds a few counts of this clonotype. The antigen is undetermined. Making TCR cDNA involved 5'RACE template switching, which added UMIs and a universal primer site. TCRdb re-derived calls from the 5' RACE reads in MiXCR, one entry per CDR3 protein. The top ten hold more than 13% of the sample, which has just under 600,000 distinct CDR3 sequences, approximately 13% seen once. The CDR3 consists of 15 residues. The V gene end was trimmed by 3 bases and the J gene end by 6 bases; junction bases not matched to a gene: 7. Germline values: CDR1 LNHNV, CDR2 YYDKDF (reference sequence). Sequencing used PBMCs, obtained on the day of the yellow fever booster vaccination. The V call is TRBV15, the J call TRBJ2-4; 8 bases are shared with TRBD2. The receptor was derived from a man aged 30 to 39 who received the YFV17D yellow fever vaccine. In nucleotides, the CDR3 is TGTGCCACCAGCAGTTCGGGAGGGCCAGGAAACATTCAGTACTTC. As protein: CATSSSGGPGNIQYF.